This T cell receptor (beta chain) was retrieved from a study of T cell responses to AZD1222 COVID-19 vaccine. On this clone: Its antigen is currently unknown.

The CDR3 is 13 residues long. Germline V gene sequence: CDR1 GTSNPN, CDR2 SVGIG (reference sequence). V lost 4 bases and J lost 5, with 14 bases in between. Whole-study results and caveats: The number of AZD1222 recipients seropositive at baseline was only six. Donors were largely white British and mainly female; clonal diversity was possibly underestimated.

Profiling relied on immunoSEQ multiplex PCR, and the TCRdb table lists in-frame clones only, not all of them. The table has about 120,000 clones, about 93% seen once. Sequences were derived from peripheral blood, sampled 28 days after the second AZD1222 dose. The chain is built from TRBV30 and TRBJ1-1; D unresolved. The sequence was obtained from an adult who received the AZD1222 COVID-19 vaccine. CDR3 bases: TGTGCCTGGATATCGGCGGGGTGGACTGAAGCTTTCTTT. This gives the protein CAWISAGWTEAFF.